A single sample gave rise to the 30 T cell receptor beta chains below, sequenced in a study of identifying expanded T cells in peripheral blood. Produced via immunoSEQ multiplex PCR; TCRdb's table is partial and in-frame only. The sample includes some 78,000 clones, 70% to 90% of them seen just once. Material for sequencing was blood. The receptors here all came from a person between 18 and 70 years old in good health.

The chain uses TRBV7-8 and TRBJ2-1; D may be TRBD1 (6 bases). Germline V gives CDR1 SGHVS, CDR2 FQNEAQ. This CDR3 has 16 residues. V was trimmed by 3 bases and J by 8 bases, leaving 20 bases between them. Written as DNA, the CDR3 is TGTGCCAGCAGCTTGGTCCTGTACAGGGCGGCCTATGAGCAGTTCTTC. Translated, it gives CASSLVLYRAAYEQFF.

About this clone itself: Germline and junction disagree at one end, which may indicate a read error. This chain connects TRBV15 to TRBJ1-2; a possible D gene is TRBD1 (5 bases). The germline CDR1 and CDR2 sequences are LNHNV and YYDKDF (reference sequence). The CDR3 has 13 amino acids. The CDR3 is CATSREVARQKAF. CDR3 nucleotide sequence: TGTGCCACCAGCAGAGAGGTAGCAAGACAGAAAGCCTTC.

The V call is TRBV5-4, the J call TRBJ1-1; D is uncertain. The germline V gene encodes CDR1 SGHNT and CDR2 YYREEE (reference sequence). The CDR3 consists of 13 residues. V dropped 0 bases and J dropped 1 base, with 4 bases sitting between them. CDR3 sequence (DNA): TGTGCCAGCAGCTTGGCGGCGAACACTGAAGCTTTCTTT. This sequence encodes CASSLAANTEAFF.

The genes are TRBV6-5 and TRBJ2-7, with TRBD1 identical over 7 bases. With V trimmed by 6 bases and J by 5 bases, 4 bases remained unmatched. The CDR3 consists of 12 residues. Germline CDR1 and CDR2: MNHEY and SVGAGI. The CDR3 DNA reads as TGTGCCAGCAGGCGACAGGGTAACGAGCAGTACTTC. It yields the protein CASRRQGNEQYF.

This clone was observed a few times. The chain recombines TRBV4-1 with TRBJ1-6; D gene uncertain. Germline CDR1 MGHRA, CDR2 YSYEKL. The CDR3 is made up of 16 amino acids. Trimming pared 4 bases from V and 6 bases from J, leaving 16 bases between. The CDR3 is CASSPPGEGSNSPLHF. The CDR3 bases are TGCGCCAGCAGCCCGCCCGGAGAGGGTAGTAATTCACCCCTCCACTTT.

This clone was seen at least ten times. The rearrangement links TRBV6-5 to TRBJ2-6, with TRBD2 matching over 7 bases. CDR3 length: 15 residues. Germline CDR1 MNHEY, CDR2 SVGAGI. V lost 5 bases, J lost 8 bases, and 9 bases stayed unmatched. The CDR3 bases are TGTGCCAGCAGTCCCCCGGGGGGTTCGACCAACGTCCTGACTTTC. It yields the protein CASSPPGGSTNVLTF.

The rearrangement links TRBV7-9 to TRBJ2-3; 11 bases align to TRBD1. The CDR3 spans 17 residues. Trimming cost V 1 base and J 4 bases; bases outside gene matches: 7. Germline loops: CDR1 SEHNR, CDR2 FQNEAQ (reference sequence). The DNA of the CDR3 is TGTGCCAGCAGCTTAGGGGACAGGGGGTATGTAGCAGATACGCAGTATTTT. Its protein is CASSLGDRGYVADTQYF.

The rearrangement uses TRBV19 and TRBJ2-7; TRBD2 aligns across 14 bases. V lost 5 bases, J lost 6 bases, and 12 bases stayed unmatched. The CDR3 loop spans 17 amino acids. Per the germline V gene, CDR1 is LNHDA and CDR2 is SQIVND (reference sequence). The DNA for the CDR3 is TGTGCCAGTAGTCCGGGACTAGCGGGGGAGACGTGCTGCGAGCAGTACTTC. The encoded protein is CASSPGLAGETCCEQYF. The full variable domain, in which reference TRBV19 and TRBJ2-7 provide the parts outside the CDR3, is DGGITQSPKYLFRKEGQNVTLSCEQNLNHDAMYWYRQDPGQGLRLIYYSQIVNDFQKGDIAEGYSVSREKKESFPLTVTSAQKNPTAFYLCASSPGLAGETCCEQYFGPGTRLTVT.

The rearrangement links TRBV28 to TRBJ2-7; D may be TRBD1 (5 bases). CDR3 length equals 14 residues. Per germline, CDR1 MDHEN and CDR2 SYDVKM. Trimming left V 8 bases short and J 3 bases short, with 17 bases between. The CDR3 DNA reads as TGTGCCAGCGAGGACCCCAGGGTGCTCTACGAGCAGTACTTC. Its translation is CASEDPRVLYEQYF. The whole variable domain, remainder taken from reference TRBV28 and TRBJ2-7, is DVKVTQSSRYLVKRTGEKVFLECVQDMDHENMFWYRQDPGLGLRLIYFSYDVKMKEKGDIPEGYSVSREKKERFSLILESASTNQTSMYLCASEDPRVLYEQYFGPGTRLTVT.

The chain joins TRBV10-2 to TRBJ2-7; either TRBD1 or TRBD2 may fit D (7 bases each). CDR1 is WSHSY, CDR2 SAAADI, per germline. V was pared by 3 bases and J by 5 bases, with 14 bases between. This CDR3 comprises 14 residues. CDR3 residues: CASSDRGGPDEQYF. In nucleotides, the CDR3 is TGCGCCAGCAGTGACAGGGGGGGGCCCGACGAGCAGTACTTC.

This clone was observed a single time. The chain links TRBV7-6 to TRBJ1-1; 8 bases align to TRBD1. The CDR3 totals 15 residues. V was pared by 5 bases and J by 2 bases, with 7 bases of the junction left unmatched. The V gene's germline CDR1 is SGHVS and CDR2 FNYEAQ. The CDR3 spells CASSGEAGGNTEAFF. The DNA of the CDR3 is TGTGCCAGCAGCGGGGAGGCAGGGGGCAACACTGAAGCTTTCTTT. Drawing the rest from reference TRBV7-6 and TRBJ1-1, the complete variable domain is GAGVSQSPRYKVTKRGQDVALRCDPISGHVSLYWYRQALGQGPEFLTYFNYEAQQDKSGLPNDRFSAERPEGSISTLTIQRTEQRDSAMYRCASSGEAGGNTEAFFGQGTRLTVV.

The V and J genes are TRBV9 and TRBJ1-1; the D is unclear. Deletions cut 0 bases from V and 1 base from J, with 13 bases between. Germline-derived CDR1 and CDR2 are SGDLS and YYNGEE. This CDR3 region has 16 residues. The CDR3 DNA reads TGTGCCAGCAGCGTAGAAGCGGCTCGATCGAACACTGAAGCTTTCTTT. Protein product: CASSVEAARSNTEAFF.

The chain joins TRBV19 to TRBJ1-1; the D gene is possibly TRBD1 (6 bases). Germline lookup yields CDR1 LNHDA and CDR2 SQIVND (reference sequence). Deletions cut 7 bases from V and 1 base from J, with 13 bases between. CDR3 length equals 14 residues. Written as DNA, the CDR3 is TGTGCCAGTACCCATAGGGGGAAGAACACTGAAGCTTTCTTT. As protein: CASTHRGKNTEAFF.

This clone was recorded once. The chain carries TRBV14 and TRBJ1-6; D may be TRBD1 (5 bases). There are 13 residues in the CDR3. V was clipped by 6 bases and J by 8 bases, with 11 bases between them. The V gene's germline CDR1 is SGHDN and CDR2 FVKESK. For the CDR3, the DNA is TGTGCCAGCAGAGGGGAGGGGTATTCACCCCTCCACTTT. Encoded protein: CASRGEGYSPLHF.

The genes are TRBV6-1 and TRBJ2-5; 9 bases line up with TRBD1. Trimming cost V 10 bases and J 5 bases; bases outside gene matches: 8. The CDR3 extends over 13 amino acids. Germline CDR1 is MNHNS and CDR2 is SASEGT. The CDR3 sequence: CATIQGAGETQYF. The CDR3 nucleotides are TGTGCCACCATACAGGGGGCTGGGGAGACCCAGTACTTC.

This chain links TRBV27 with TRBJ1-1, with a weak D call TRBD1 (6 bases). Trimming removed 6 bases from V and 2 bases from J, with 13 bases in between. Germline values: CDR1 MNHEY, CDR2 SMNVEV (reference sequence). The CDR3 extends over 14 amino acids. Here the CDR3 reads CASRRAQGNTEAFF. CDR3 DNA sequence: TGTGCCAGCAGGAGAGCACAGGGTAACACTGAAGCTTTCTTT.

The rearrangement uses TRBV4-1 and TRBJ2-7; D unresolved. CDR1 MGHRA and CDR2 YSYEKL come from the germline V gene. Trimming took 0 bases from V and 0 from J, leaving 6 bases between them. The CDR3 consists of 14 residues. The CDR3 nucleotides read TGCGCCAGCAGCCAAGATTGGGCCTCCTACGAGCAGTACTTC. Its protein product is CASSQDWASYEQYF.

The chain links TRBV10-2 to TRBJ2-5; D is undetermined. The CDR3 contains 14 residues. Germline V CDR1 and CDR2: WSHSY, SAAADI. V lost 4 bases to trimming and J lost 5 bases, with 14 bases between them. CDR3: CASSGPSSGETQYF. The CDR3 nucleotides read TGCGCCAGCAGTGGGCCCAGCTCCGGGGAGACCCAGTACTTC.

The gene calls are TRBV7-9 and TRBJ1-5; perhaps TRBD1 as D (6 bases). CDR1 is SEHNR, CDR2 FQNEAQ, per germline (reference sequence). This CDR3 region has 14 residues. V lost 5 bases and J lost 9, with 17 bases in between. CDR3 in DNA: TGTGCCAGCAGCGAAGGGGGGGGCCAGGGGCCCCAGCATTTT. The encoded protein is CASSEGGGQGPQHF.

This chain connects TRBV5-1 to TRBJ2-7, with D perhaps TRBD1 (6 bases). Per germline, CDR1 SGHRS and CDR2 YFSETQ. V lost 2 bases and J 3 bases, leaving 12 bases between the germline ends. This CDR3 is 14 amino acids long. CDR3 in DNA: TGCGCCAGCAGCTTTGGGCAGGGGCTCTACGAGCAGTACTTC. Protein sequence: CASSFGQGLYEQYF.

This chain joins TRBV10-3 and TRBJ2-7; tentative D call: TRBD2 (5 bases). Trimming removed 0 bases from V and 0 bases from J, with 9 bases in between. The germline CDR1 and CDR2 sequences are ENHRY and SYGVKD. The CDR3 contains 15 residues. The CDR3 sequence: CAISESSGSSYEQYF. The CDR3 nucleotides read TGTGCCATCAGTGAGTCCTCGGGGAGCTCCTACGAGCAGTACTTC.

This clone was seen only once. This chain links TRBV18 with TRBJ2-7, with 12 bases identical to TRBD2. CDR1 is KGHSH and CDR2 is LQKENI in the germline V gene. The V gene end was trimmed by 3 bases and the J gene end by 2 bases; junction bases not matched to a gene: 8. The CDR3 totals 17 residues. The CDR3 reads CASSPPGLAGITYEQYF. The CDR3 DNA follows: TGTGCCAGCTCACCCCCCGGACTAGCGGGGATAACCTACGAGCAGTACTTC.

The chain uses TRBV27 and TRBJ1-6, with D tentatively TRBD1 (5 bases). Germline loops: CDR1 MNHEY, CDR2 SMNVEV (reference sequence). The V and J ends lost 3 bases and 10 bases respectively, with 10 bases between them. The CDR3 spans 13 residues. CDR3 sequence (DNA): TGTGCCAGCAGTTTCACGGGGACCTCACCCCTCCACTTT. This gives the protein CASSFTGTSPLHF.

The CDR3 here is CASSMRPGPGEQYF. CDR3 bases: TGTGCCAGCAGCATGCGGCCGGGACCTGGCGAGCAGTACTTC. J is TRBJ2-7 and V is TRBV7-2; D assignment may be TRBD1 or TRBD2 (5 bases each). V was clipped by 5 bases and J by 6 bases, with 17 bases between them. CDR1 is SGHTA and CDR2 is FQGNSA in the germline V gene. CDR3 length equals 14 residues.

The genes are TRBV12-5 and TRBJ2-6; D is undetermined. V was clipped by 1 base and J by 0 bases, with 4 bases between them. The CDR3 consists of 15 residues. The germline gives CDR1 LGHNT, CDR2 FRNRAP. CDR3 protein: CASGLGNSGANVLTF. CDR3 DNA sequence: TGTGCTAGTGGTTTGGGGAACTCTGGGGCCAACGTCCTGACTTTC.

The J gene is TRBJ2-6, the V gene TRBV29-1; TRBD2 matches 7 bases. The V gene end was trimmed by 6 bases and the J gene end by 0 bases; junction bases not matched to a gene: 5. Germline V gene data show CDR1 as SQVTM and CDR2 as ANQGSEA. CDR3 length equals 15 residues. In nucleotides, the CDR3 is TGCAGCGTCCGGGGGGTGAGCTCTGGGGCCAACGTCCTGACTTTC. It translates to CSVRGVSSGANVLTF.

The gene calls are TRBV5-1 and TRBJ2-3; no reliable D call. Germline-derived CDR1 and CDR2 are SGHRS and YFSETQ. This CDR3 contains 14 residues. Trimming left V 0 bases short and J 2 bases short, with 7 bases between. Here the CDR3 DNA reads TGCGCCAGCAGCTTGGGAGACCCCACAGATACGCAGTATTTT. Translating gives CASSLGDPTDTQYF.

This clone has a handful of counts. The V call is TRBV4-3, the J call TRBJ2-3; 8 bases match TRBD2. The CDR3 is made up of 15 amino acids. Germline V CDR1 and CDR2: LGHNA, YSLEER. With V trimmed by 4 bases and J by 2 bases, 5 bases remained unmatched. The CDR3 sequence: CASSPGAGVTDTQYF. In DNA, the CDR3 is TGCGCCAGCAGCCCGGGAGCGGGGGTCACAGATACGCAGTATTTT.

Written as DNA, the CDR3 is TGCGCCAGCAGCTTGTCGGGAACGAAGCCTCGTTCTATAAATGAAAAACTGTTTTTT. Translating gives CASSLSGTKPRSINEKLFF. The chain employs TRBV5-1 and TRBJ1-4; the D is unclear. Germline V CDR1 and CDR2: SGHRS, YFSETQ. The CDR3 is made up of 19 amino acids. V lost 1 base and J 5 bases, leaving 24 bases between the germline ends.

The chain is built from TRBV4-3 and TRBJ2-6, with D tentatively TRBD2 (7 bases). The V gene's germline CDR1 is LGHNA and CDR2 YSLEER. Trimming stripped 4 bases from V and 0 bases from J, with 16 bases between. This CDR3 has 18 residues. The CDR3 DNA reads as TGCGCCAGCAGCCGGACGGGGGGCCTAAGCTCTGGGGCCAACGTCCTGACTTTC. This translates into CASSRTGGLSSGANVLTF.